Detailed here is one TCR beta chain. Its antigen is unidentified. This sample was included in a study of cytomegalovirus exposure and HLA in healthy donors. Study findings and constraints: Accurate prediction of most subjects' HLA-A and HLA-B alleles from TCR beta sequences was reported. Fewer N-insertions (relative to the roughly 730-donor mean) were reportedly seen in an Asian-associated ancestry cluster in a later analysis.

The germline gives CDR1 SQVTM, CDR2 ANQGSEA. With V trimmed by 1 base and J by 8 bases, 5 bases remained unmatched. CDR3 length equals 14 residues. Both 60 Vbeta primers and 13 Jbeta primers went into the PCR. Authors' methods: A later analysis counted 65 million to 90 million unique TCR beta chains, some 10 million shared. The repertoire was sequenced with immunoSEQ multiplex PCR; TCRdb's copy has only in-frame clones and lacks some. The DNA gave D and trimming, while V, J and clone size come from that table. The table has some 170,000 clones, about 81% seen once. The sequence came from a woman younger than 35 in good health and CMV-seronegative. This chain uses TRBV29-1 with TRBJ2-1, with 10 nucleotides matching TRBD2. Material for sequencing was PBMCs. CDR3 sequence reads: CSVEGLAGADEQFF. The CDR3 nucleotides are TGCAGCGTTGAAGGTCTAGCGGGAGCGGATGAGCAGTTCTTC.